This entry lists 18 T cell receptor beta chains sequenced from one sample in a study of T-cell reconstitution after alpha-beta-depleted transplantation in children. The TCRbeta library incorporated unique molecular identifiers. TCRdb redid the calling of the PCR reads with MiXCR, one entry per CDR3 protein. The sample has more than 450,000 distinct CDR3 sequences; around 20% are singletons. This material consisted of PBMCs from the stem cell graft donor, taken from the stem cell graft. The receptors stem from a human donor who donated a stem cell graft to a child with acute lymphoblastic leukemia.

V is TRBV5-1 and J is TRBJ2-3; 13 nucleotides agree with TRBD2. V shed 4 bases, J shed 9 bases, and the junction held 8 bases outside the gene matches. The length of the CDR3 is 15 residues. Per germline, CDR1 SGHRS and CDR2 YFSETQ. The CDR3 nucleotides are TGCGCCAGCAGCCTTACTAGCGGGAGGGATGGGACGCAGTATTTT. Amino acid sequence: CASSLTSGRDGTQYF.

This clonotype was observed a handful of times. The chain carries TRBV12-3 or TRBV12-4 and TRBJ2-1, with 7 bases identical to TRBD2. The CDR3 is made up of 14 amino acids. The J segment lost 7 bases and the V segment lost 6 bases, leaving 9 bases of the junction unmatched. The CDR3 DNA reads TGTGCCAGCAGCACCCTTGGGGAGGGTAATGAGCAGTTCTTC. It codes for CASSTLGEGNEQFF.

The chain links TRBV27 to TRBJ1-1; TRBD1 aligns across 9 bases. Germline V gene sequence: CDR1 MNHEY, CDR2 SMNVEV (reference sequence). The CDR3 is 11 residues long. V shed 8 bases and J 11 bases; nucleotides not matched to a gene: 6. Here the CDR3 reads CASGTGGKAFF. CDR3 DNA sequence: TGTGCCAGCGGAACAGGGGGCAAGGCTTTCTTT.

In DNA form, the CDR3 reads TGTGCCAGCAGCTTTCCGGGGGCGCGGGAAAAACTGTTTTTT. Its protein product is CASSFPGAREKLFF. This sequence joins TRBV13 and TRBJ1-4; D perhaps matches TRBD1 (6 bases). V was trimmed by 3 bases and J by 8 bases, leaving 13 bases between them. CDR1 is PRHDT, CDR2 FYEKMQ, per germline (reference sequence). The CDR3 spans 14 residues.

The chain recombines TRBV7-2 with TRBJ1-1; D unclear. V was pared by 3 bases and J by 3 bases, with 5 bases between. The germline V gene encodes CDR1 SGHTA and CDR2 FQGNSA. CDR3 length equals 12 residues. For the CDR3, the DNA is TGTGCCAGCAGCTTGTTGCACACTGAAGCTTTCTTT. This sequence encodes CASSLLHTEAFF.

This clonotype was seen a handful of times. The J gene is TRBJ2-7, the V gene TRBV4-1; 13 bases fit TRBD2. The CDR3 length is 18 residues. From germline, CDR1 is MGHRA and CDR2 YSYEKL. V shed 1 base, J shed 3 bases, and the junction held 9 bases outside the gene matches. CDR3 residues: CASSQAPVLAGGSYEQYF. The CDR3 DNA reads TGCGCCAGCAGCCAAGCCCCGGTACTAGCGGGAGGGAGCTACGAGCAGTACTTC.

The chain's CDR3 is CASNRDSSYEQYF. For the CDR3, the DNA is TGTGCCAGCAATAGGGACAGTTCCTACGAGCAGTACTTC. The chain joins TRBV7-2 to TRBJ2-7; 7 positions agree with TRBD1. Germline trimming cut 7 bases from V and 1 base from J; bases unmatched to any gene: 4. Germline CDR1 SGHTA, CDR2 FQGNSA. The CDR3 loop spans 13 amino acids.

This chain links TRBV18 with TRBJ2-7; no clear D. The CDR3 has 14 residues. CDR1 KGHSH and CDR2 LQKENI come from the germline V gene. Deletions cut 2 bases from V and 5 bases from J, with 13 bases between. This CDR3 reads CASSPKTASDEQYF. CDR3 DNA sequence: TGTGCCAGCTCACCAAAAACAGCGAGCGACGAGCAGTACTTC.

V and J are TRBV30 and TRBJ1-5; 10 nucleotides align to TRBD1. The germline V gene encodes CDR1 GTSNPN and CDR2 SVGIG (reference sequence). Trimming at V came to 0 bases and at J to 7 bases, leaving 6 bases not matched to a gene. The CDR3 loop spans 15 amino acids. The CDR3 coding sequence is TGTGCCTGGAGTGTTCGGACAGGGGGGAGCCAGCCCCAGCATTTT. It yields the protein CAWSVRTGGSQPQHF. Filled out from reference TRBV30 and TRBJ1-5, the complete variable domain reads SQTIHQWPATLVQPVGSPLSLECTVEGTSNPNLYWYRQAAGRGLQLLFYSVGIGQISSEVPQNLSASRPQDRQFILSSKKLLLSDSGFYLCAWSVRTGGSQPQHFGDGTRLSIL.

This clonotype was recorded a few times. The V call is TRBV18, the J call TRBJ1-1; 8 nucleotides align to TRBD1. The CDR3 loop spans 13 amino acids. Per germline, CDR1 KGHSH and CDR2 LQKENI. V lost 5 bases and J lost 7; bases outside the gene matches: 6. This CDR3 is CASSEGQGIEAFF. The DNA for the CDR3 is TGTGCCAGCTCAGAAGGACAGGGCATTGAAGCTTTCTTT.

This clonotype was seen a few times. This sequence joins TRBV6-1 and TRBJ1-4, with 9 bases matching TRBD1. The length of the CDR3 is 14 residues. Germline assignment: CDR1 MNHNS and CDR2 SASEGT. Germline trimming cut 7 bases from V and 5 bases from J; bases unmatched to any gene: 5. The DNA for the CDR3 is TGTGCCAGCATCCTGACAGGGGGGAATGAAAAACTGTTTTTT. Its translation is CASILTGGNEKLFF.

This clonotype was counted ten times or more. This sequence joins TRBV4-1 and TRBJ2-7; D remains unclear. The CDR3 runs 11 residues. Trimming shortened V by 0 bases and J by 7 bases, and 4 bases separated the two germline ends. Germline V CDR1 and CDR2: MGHRA, YSYEKL. The CDR3 here is CASSQDGEQYF. For the CDR3, the DNA is TGCGCCAGCAGCCAAGACGGGGAGCAGTACTTC.

This clonotype was seen ten or more times. The rearrangement joins TRBV20-1 to TRBJ2-7; 9 bases are a match to TRBD1. The germline gives CDR1 DFQATT, CDR2 SNEGSKA (reference sequence). The length of the CDR3 is 15 residues. J gave up 0 bases and V 3 bases, and 6 bases lay outside the gene matches. The CDR3 protein is CSARDRGRSSYEQYF. The DNA for the CDR3 is TGCAGTGCTAGGGACAGGGGCCGGAGCTCCTACGAGCAGTACTTC.

This clonotype showed up just a few times. This rearrangement joins TRBV20-1 to TRBJ2-5; D is perhaps TRBD1 (5 bases). V was shortened by 2 bases and J by 3 bases, with 10 bases between the two germline ends. The germline V gene has CDR1 DFQATT and CDR2 SNEGSKA (reference sequence). The CDR3 runs to 13 residues. The CDR3 here is CSARWGQEETQYF. The CDR3 region has the DNA TGCAGTGCTAGATGGGGCCAGGAAGAGACCCAGTACTTC.

The chain couples TRBV12-3 or TRBV12-4 to TRBJ2-7; 13 bases align to TRBD2. V gave up 1 base and J gave up 7 bases; unmatched junction bases: 7. This CDR3 is 16 amino acids long. CDR3 DNA: TGTGCCAGCAGTTTAGGAGGACTAGCGGGAGAGGATGAGCAGTACTTC. The encoded protein is CASSLGGLAGEDEQYF.

The chain is built from TRBV7-3 and TRBJ2-5; D is possibly TRBD1 or TRBD2 (5 bases each). The CDR3 spans 13 residues. V was shortened by 6 bases and J by 2 bases, with 10 bases between the two germline ends. Germline V gene lookup returns CDR1 SGHTA and CDR2 FQGTGA. The CDR3: CASRSGPQETQYF. The CDR3 DNA reads TGTGCCAGCAGGTCGGGACCGCAAGAGACCCAGTACTTC.

The table lists this clonotype with a few counts. For the CDR3, the DNA is TGCAGCGTCGTTGGGGGACCGGGTCACGAGCAGTACTTC. As protein: CSVVGGPGHEQYF. The chain joins TRBV29-1 to TRBJ2-7; D could derive from TRBD1 or TRBD2 (5 bases each). The CDR3 totals 13 residues. The V end lost 6 bases, the J end lost 5 bases, and 17 bases lay between the germline ends. Germline V gene lookup returns CDR1 SQVTM and CDR2 ANQGSEA.

The V call is TRBV29-1, the J call TRBJ2-1; D is uncertain. The V gene lost 5 bases and the J gene lost 1 base, with 9 bases spanning the gap. The germline V gene has CDR1 SQVTM and CDR2 ANQGSEA. The CDR3 spans 13 residues. DNA for the CDR3: TGCAGCGTTCACACCCCGTCCTACAATGAGCAGTTCTTC. Translation gives CSVHTPSYNEQFF.